This entry concerns a single TCR beta chain. Its specificity is unknown. The data derive from a study of T cell responses to AZD1222 COVID-19 vaccine. Overall study results and limits: Donor demographics were predominantly white British with a female majority; clonal diversity may be underestimated. Baseline testing showed seropositivity in only 6 or 7 AZD1222 recipients.

The analysis combined second doses at about 4 or about 12 weeks. Trimming took 4 bases from V and 2 from J, leaving 12 bases between them. The CDR3 loop spans 14 amino acids. CDR1 is WSHSY and CDR2 is SAAADI in the germline V gene. TCRdb's copy holds only in-frame clones and misses some; the assay was immunoSEQ multiplex PCR. Among tens of thousands of clones listed, over 75% were seen once. The sample here was peripheral blood, taken 28 days after the second AZD1222 dose. The chain employs TRBV10-2 and TRBJ2-7; D call uncertain. The sequence derives from an adult who received the AZD1222 COVID-19 vaccine. CDR3 protein: CASSGATNPYEQYF. As DNA, the CDR3 is TGCGCCAGCAGTGGGGCGACAAACCCCTACGAGCAGTACTTC.